This is a list of T cell receptor beta chains from one sample in a study of blood T cells in healthy people across ages. TCRdb re-analysed the 5' RACE reads in MiXCR, keeping a single row per CDR3 protein. The data hold roughly 700,000 distinct CDR3 sequences, with 25% observed a single time. The data also belong to a second study, concerning T cells of mothers and their children.

The specimen sequenced was blood. These receptor sequences come from a boy younger than 18 in good health. CDR3s include the opening cysteine and the closing phenylalanine or tryptophan. The D gene is left open where the match is weak. For some rows the clone size is stated as once, few or many, or as a class when expanded; others skip it.

size: .; V: TRBV4-2; J: TRBJ2-4; D: .; DNA: TGTGCCAGCAGCCAAGGCTGGGATATAGCCAAAAACATTCAGTACTTC; CDR3: CASSQGWDIAKNIQYF
size: .; V: TRBV14; J: TRBJ1-4; D: TRBD1; DNA: TGTGCCAGCAGCGAAGACAGGGGTTGGCAGCTGTTTTTT; CDR3: CASSEDRGWQLFF
size: .; V: TRBV5-6; J: TRBJ2-7; D: .; DNA: TGTGCCAGCAGCTTTAGGACTCGTCCCGAGCAGTACTTC; CDR3: CASSFRTRPEQYF
size: .; V: TRBV3-1; J: TRBJ1-4; D: TRBD1; DNA: TGTGCCAGCAGCCAGGACAGGGGGCTATCAACTAATGAAAAACTGTTTTTT; CDR3: CASSQDRGLSTNEKLFF
size: few; V: TRBV13; J: TRBJ2-7; D: .; DNA: TGTGCCAGCAGCCACGGGATGACACGTTACGAGCAGTACTTC; CDR3: CASSHGMTRYEQYF
size: .; V: TRBV13; J: TRBJ2-6; D: TRBD1; DNA: TGTGCCAGCAGCTTTAGTCTGGGACAGGAGTTTACCTCTGGGGCCAACGTCCTGACTTTC; CDR3: CASSFSLGQEFTSGANVLTF
size: many; V: TRBV3-1; J: TRBJ1-2; D: TRBD1; DNA: TGTGCCAGCAGCCCTGATCGGGACAGTTATGGCTACACCTTC; CDR3: CASSPDRDSYGYTF
size: .; V: TRBV9; J: TRBJ2-1; D: TRBD2; DNA: TGTGCCAGCAGCGGCGGGGGAGAGAGCGGAAGCTCCTACAATGAGCAGTTCTTC; CDR3: CASSGGGESGSSYNEQFF
size: .; V: TRBV5-1; J: TRBJ1-2; D: .; DNA: TGCGCCAGCACGTTCATGGACCATACCTACGGCTACACCTTC; CDR3: CASTFMDHTYGYTF
size: many; V: TRBV29-1; J: TRBJ1-1; D: .; DNA: TGCAGCGTTGAGGGGCGGGTCGGCACTGAAGCTTTCTTT; CDR3: CSVEGRVGTEAFF
size: once; V: TRBV3-1; J: TRBJ2-7; D: .; DNA: TGTGCCAGCAGCCAAGACAGCACAGGGTACGTGTACTTC; CDR3: CASSQDSTGYVYF
size: .; V: TRBV7-2; J: TRBJ2-4; D: TRBD2; DNA: TGTGCCAGCAGCTTAGATGGACTAGCGGGAGAGGCCAAAAACATTCAGTACTTC; CDR3: CASSLDGLAGEAKNIQYF
size: .; V: TRBV27; J: TRBJ2-7; D: .; DNA: TGTGCCAGCAGTTTATCCCCGGTGGGACCCTACGAGCAGTACTTC; CDR3: CASSLSPVGPYEQYF
size: .; V: TRBV11-2; J: TRBJ1-5; D: .; DNA: TGTGCCAGCAGCTTAGGTCGGGGGGGGAATCAGCCCCAGCATTTT; CDR3: CASSLGRGGNQPQHF
size: .; V: TRBV10-3; J: TRBJ2-7; D: TRBD1; DNA: TGTGCCATCAGTGACTTGACAGGGGATTACGAGCAGTACTTC; CDR3: CAISDLTGDYEQYF
size: few; V: TRBV13; J: TRBJ2-1; D: .; DNA: TGTGCCAGCAGCTTAGATCCCAGCCCCCCCTACAATGAGCAGTTCTTC; CDR3: CASSLDPSPPYNEQFF
size: few; V: TRBV3-1; J: TRBJ2-7; D: TRBD2; DNA: TGTGCCAGCAGCCACGTGGCGGGGGGAGCTAGTGGCTACGAGCAGTACTTC; CDR3: CASSHVAGGASGYEQYF
size: .; V: TRBV12-3/TRBV12-4; J: TRBJ1-6; D: .; DNA: TGTGCCAGCAGTTTCGCGGGTAGGAATTCACCCCTCCACTTT; CDR3: CASSFAGRNSPLHF
size: .; V: TRBV18; J: TRBJ1-2; D: .; DNA: TGTGCCAGCTCACCAAGTTCTTTGGGCCGCCCTAACGGCTACACCTTC; CDR3: CASSPSSLGRPNGYTF
size: .; V: TRBV14; J: TRBJ2-2; D: TRBD1; DNA: TGTGCCAGCAGCCAAGGGACAGGGTATGACACCGGGGAGCTGTTTTTT; CDR3: CASSQGTGYDTGELFF
size: few; V: TRBV29-1; J: TRBJ1-1; D: .; DNA: TGCAGCGTTGAAGGCCCTGGTTCGGACACTGAAGCTTTCTTT; CDR3: CSVEGPGSDTEAFF
size: .; V: TRBV5-5; J: TRBJ1-1; D: .; DNA: TGTGCCAGCAGCTCCCGGCGGGGGGGTTATACTGAAGCTTTCTTT; CDR3: CASSSRRGGYTEAFF
size: .; V: TRBV7-3; J: TRBJ2-5; D: .; DNA: TGTGCCAGCAGCCGCGTTAGGGGGGATGAGCAGTACTTC; CDR3: CASSRVRGDEQYF
size: many; V: TRBV6-5; J: TRBJ1-1; D: .; DNA: TGTGCCAGCAGTCCCAGGGCGAACACTGAAGCTTTCTTT; CDR3: CASSPRANTEAFF
size: .; V: TRBV7-9; J: TRBJ2-7; D: .; DNA: TGTGCCAGCAGCTCCGGGACTGCTACCTACGAGCAGTACTTC; CDR3: CASSSGTATYEQYF
size: .; V: TRBV7-6; J: TRBJ1-4; D: .; DNA: TGTGCCAGCAGATACGAGTCGGGGGGCGGACATGAAAAACTGTTTTTT; CDR3: CASRYESGGGHEKLFF
size: few; V: TRBV7-6; J: TRBJ1-4; D: .; DNA: TGTGCCAGCAGCCCGATTGGGGTGGGGAATGAAAAACTGCTTTTT; CDR3: CASSPIGVGNEKLLF
size: .; V: TRBV11-2; J: TRBJ1-1; D: .; DNA: TGTGCCAGCAGCATACAGGACAGATATGAAGCTTTCTTT; CDR3: CASSIQDRYEAFF
size: few; V: TRBV6-5; J: TRBJ1-4; D: .; DNA: TGTGCCAGCAGTTACTCATCCGGGGGCGCTGGAACTAATGAAAAACTGTTTTTT; CDR3: CASSYSSGGAGTNEKLFF
size: .; V: TRBV5-1; J: TRBJ2-3; D: TRBD2; DNA: TGCGCCAGCAGCCCCCGGGGTAGCGGGAGGGCCATGGATACGCAGTATTTT; CDR3: CASSPRGSGRAMDTQYF
size: .; V: TRBV20-1; J: TRBJ2-1; D: .; DNA: TGCAGTGCTAAAGGGATTGAGCAGTTCTTC; CDR3: CSAKGIEQFF
size: .; V: TRBV29-1; J: TRBJ2-1; D: TRBD2; DNA: TGCAGCGTTGAAGGATCCGGGACTAGAACCTCCTACAATGAGCAGTTCTTC; CDR3: CSVEGSGTRTSYNEQFF
size: .; V: TRBV15; J: TRBJ1-3; D: .; DNA: TGTGCCACCAGCAGAGGGGAGGGAGCGACTGGAAACACCATATATTTT; CDR3: CATSRGEGATGNTIYF
size: .; V: TRBV20-1; J: TRBJ2-5; D: .; DNA: TGCAGTGCCACGGGACATCAAGAGACCCAGTACTTC; CDR3: CSATGHQETQYF
size: .; V: TRBV6-5; J: TRBJ1-4; D: .; DNA: TGTGCCAGCAGTTTCCTGGACCCGGGCGGAAAACTGTTTTTT; CDR3: CASSFLDPGGKLFF
size: .; V: TRBV6-2/TRBV6-3; J: TRBJ2-5; D: TRBD1; DNA: TGTGCCAGCAGTTACACACAGGGGCGGGACCAAGAGACCCAGTACTTC; CDR3: CASSYTQGRDQETQYF
size: few; V: TRBV24-1; J: TRBJ2-1; D: .; DNA: TGTGCCACCAGTGATTTGTTGACCCAAAAGGGACGGGAAAACAATGAGCAGTTCTTC; CDR3: CATSDLLTQKGRENNEQFF
size: few; V: TRBV4-1; J: TRBJ2-6; D: .; DNA: TGCGCCAGCAGCCTAGAGCGCTCTGGGGCCAACGTCCTGACTTTC; CDR3: CASSLERSGANVLTF
size: .; V: TRBV7-9; J: TRBJ2-3; D: .; DNA: TGTGCCAGCAGCTCTGTGCTGGGGTCAGATACGCAGTATTTT; CDR3: CASSSVLGSDTQYF
size: .; V: TRBV28; J: TRBJ1-5; D: .; DNA: TGTGCCAGCAGTTTATGGGACGGTAATAGCAGTCAGCCCCAGCATTTT; CDR3: CASSLWDGNSSQPQHF
size: once; V: TRBV29-1; J: TRBJ2-3; D: TRBD1; DNA: TGCAGCGTTGGGGACAGGGGCTCCACAGATACGCAGTATTTT; CDR3: CSVGDRGSTDTQYF
size: .; V: TRBV7-6; J: TRBJ2-4; D: .; DNA: TGTGCCAGCAGCTTAGGGGGGGGCCTAGCCAAAAACATTCAGTACTTC; CDR3: CASSLGGGLAKNIQYF
size: few; V: TRBV21-1; J: TRBJ2-2; D: .; DNA: TGTGCCAGCACCAAGTCTCCGGGCCCAAGGGGCACCGGGGAGCTGTTTTTT; CDR3: CASTKSPGPRGTGELFF
size: .; V: TRBV5-1; J: TRBJ2-7; D: TRBD1; DNA: TGCGCCAGCAGCGACTCCGGGACAGGGTCCTACGAGCAGTACTTC; CDR3: CASSDSGTGSYEQYF
size: .; V: TRBV6-1; J: TRBJ2-7; D: TRBD2; DNA: TGTGCCAGCACAAAGCGGGAGTTTCACTACGAGCAGTACTTC; CDR3: CASTKREFHYEQYF
size: few; V: TRBV29-1; J: TRBJ2-7; D: .; DNA: TGCAGCGTTGAAGTAAGTGCGACCGAGCAGTACTTC; CDR3: CSVEVSATEQYF
size: .; V: TRBV12-3/TRBV12-4; J: TRBJ2-7; D: TRBD2; DNA: TGTGCCAGCGGCAGACTAGCGGGGGAAAATGAGCAGTACTTC; CDR3: CASGRLAGENEQYF
size: few; V: TRBV15; J: TRBJ2-5; D: .; DNA: TGTGCCACCAGCAGGAGCAAACAGACAGGACCGTACGGGGAGCAGTACTTC; CDR3: CATSRSKQTGPYGEQYF
size: few; V: TRBV19; J: TRBJ1-1; D: .; DNA: TGTGCCAGTAGTATGGATGGAGGGGCCGGCACTGAAGCTTTCTTT; CDR3: CASSMDGGAGTEAFF
size: few; V: TRBV6-5; J: TRBJ2-1; D: .; DNA: TGTGCCAGCAGTTACTCGATGTACTACACAAACAATGAGCAGTTCTTC; CDR3: CASSYSMYYTNNEQFF
size: .; V: TRBV20-1; J: TRBJ2-5; D: .; DNA: TGCAGTGCCTATTCAAGGCTGGGGCAGGCCTCTTCCCTCCAAGAGACCCAGTACTTC; CDR3: CSAYSRLGQASSLQETQYF
size: few; V: TRBV28; J: TRBJ2-1; D: TRBD2; DNA: TGTGCCAGCAGTTTAAGTAAGTCGGCGGGAGTCGGCGATGAGCAGTTCTTC; CDR3: CASSLSKSAGVGDEQFF
size: .; V: TRBV29-1; J: TRBJ2-5; D: .; DNA: TGCAGCGTTCTAGACATCTTGGAGCAGTACTTC; CDR3: CSVLDILEQYF